This is a list of T cell receptor beta chains from one sample in a study of blood T cell repertoires in COVID-19. TCRdb's table, derived via immunoSEQ multiplex PCR, lists solely in-frame clones and lacks some. The sample lists 250,000 to 400,000 clones, 90% occurring once. The sequenced sample consisted of peripheral blood. These receptors came from a woman in her 30s with COVID-19, enrolled during active disease. Each CDR3 is given with its conserved first and last residue. The D gene is left open where the match is weak. Clone size is stated in some rows and not others, as once, few, many or a class when expanded.

>TRBJ2-4|TRBV4-2|TRBD2|NA
TGTGCCAGCAGCCACGGGACTAGCGGCTTAGCCAAAAACATTCAGTACTTC
CASSHGTSGLAKNIQYF
>TRBJ1-4|TRBV15|NA|NA
TGTGCCACCAGCAGCGAAACTTCGGGGGGAAATGAAAAACTGTTTTTT
CATSSETSGGNEKLFF
>TRBJ1-3|TRBV11-2|NA|once
TGTGCCAGCAGCTTAGTGCGGAACTCTGGAAACACCATATATTTT
CASSLVRNSGNTIYF
>TRBJ1-4|TRBV10-2|TRBD1|NA
TGCGCCAGCAGTGAGTCGGACAGGGGAAATAACGGAAAACTGTTTTTT
CASSESDRGNNGKLFF
>TRBJ1-1|TRBV4-2|NA|NA
TGTGCCAGCAGCCAAGAACAGAACACTGAAGCTTTCTTT
CASSQEQNTEAFF
>TRBJ2-5|TRBV6-4|NA|NA
TGTGCCAGCAGTGACACCCCAAGGGGGACCCAGTACTTC
CASSDTPRGTQYF
>TRBJ1-6|TRBV30|TRBD1|NA
TGTGCCTGGAGTACCCTACAGGGGGCGAATTCACCCCTCCACTTT
CAWSTLQGANSPLHF
>TRBJ1-4|TRBV28|NA|once
TGTGCCACCGAACCCCCCAAGACGGGAAAACTGTTTTTT
CATEPPKTGKLFF
>TRBJ2-1|TRBV28|NA|many
TGTGCCAGCAGTTTCTCCGGAGACTCTGCCTACAATGAGCAGTTCTTC
CASSFSGDSAYNEQFF
>TRBJ1-2|TRBV5-1|TRBD1|NA
TGCGCCAGCAGCTTAACGACAGGGCAGGTCTATGGCTACACCTTC
CASSLTTGQVYGYTF
>TRBJ1-2|TRBV6-1|NA|NA
TGTGCCAGCAGTGAAACTTCGGGAATCAACTATGGCTACACCTTC
CASSETSGINYGYTF
>TRBJ1-6|TRBV19|NA|NA
TGTGCCAGTAGTATTTGGCTAATTAGAGGCAATTCACCCCTCCACTTT
CASSIWLIRGNSPLHF
>TRBJ2-1|TRBV11-2|TRBD2|NA
TGTGCCAGCAGCCTCGGTGGCGGGAGGATCTATGAGCAGTTCTTC
CASSLGGGRIYEQFF
>TRBJ2-1|TRBV19|TRBD1|NA
TGTGCCAGTAGTATATGGGGACAGCTCTCCTACAATGAGCAGTTCTTC
CASSIWGQLSYNEQFF
>TRBJ2-5|TRBV15|TRBD2|NA
TGTGCCACCAGCAAGGGACTAGCGGGATTACAAGAGACCCAGTACTTC
CATSKGLAGLQETQYF
>TRBJ2-7|TRBV7-9|NA|NA
TGTGCCAGCAGCTCTAACCCCTACGAGCAGTACTTC
CASSSNPYEQYF
>TRBJ1-6|TRBV6-6|NA|NA
TGTGCCAGCGAACAGGGACGGTCCTATAATTCACCCCTCCACTTT
CASEQGRSYNSPLHF
>TRBJ1-2|TRBV11-2|TRBD1|NA
TGTGCCAGCAGCTTAGTTTGGGGGGACAGGGAGGACGGCTACACCTTC
CASSLVWGDREDGYTF
>TRBJ2-3|TRBV7-2|NA|NA
TGTGCCAGCAGCTTAGTAGCGCGCGATACGCAGTATTTT
CASSLVARDTQYF
>TRBJ2-1|TRBV5-1|TRBD2|NA
TGCGCCAGCAGCTCTACTAGCGGAGCCTACAATGAGCAGTTCTTC
CASSSTSGAYNEQFF
>TRBJ1-5|TRBV7-2|NA|NA
TGTGCCAGCAGCTTAGACAGTCTCAATCAGCCCCAGCATTTT
CASSLDSLNQPQHF
>TRBJ1-2|TRBV7-2|TRBD1|NA
TGTGCCAGCAGCCCGAACCTACCGGGACAGGGAAACTATGGCTACACCTTC
CASSPNLPGQGNYGYTF
>TRBJ2-1|TRBV19|TRBD2|NA
TGTGCCAGTAGTGTAACTAGCGGGAGGCAAGGTGAGCAGTTCTTC
CASSVTSGRQGEQFF
>TRBJ2-7|TRBV21-1|NA|NA
TGTGCCAGCAGCAAAATGGGGGTTGGCGGGAGGCTACCCTACGAGCAGTACTTC
CASSKMGVGGRLPYEQYF
>TRBJ2-1|TRBV4-2|TRBD2|NA
TGTGCCGCTAGCGGGGACGATATAAATGAGCAGTTCTTC
CAASGDDINEQFF
>TRBJ1-1|TRBV18|NA|NA
TGTGCCAGCTCACCGCAGGGGCTGAACACTGAAGCTTTCTTT
CASSPQGLNTEAFF
>TRBJ2-1|TRBV27|TRBD1|NA
TGTGCCAGCAGTCCCCGTCCGGGACAGGGGAGGAATGAGCAGTTCTTC
CASSPRPGQGRNEQFF
>TRBJ2-1|TRBV5-6|TRBD2|NA
TGTGCCAGCAGCCGTAGCGGGAGATCCTACAATGAGCAGTTCTTC
CASSRSGRSYNEQFF
>TRBJ1-2|TRBV19|TRBD1|NA
TGTGCCAGTAGTGCGGACAGGGCCGATGGCTACACCTTC
CASSADRADGYTF
>TRBJ2-1|TRBV30|NA|NA
TGTGCCTGGAGTGTACTGGAGAGCTCCTACAATGAGCAGTTCTTC
CAWSVLESSYNEQFF
>TRBJ2-1|TRBV6-5|NA|NA
TGTGCCAGCAGCCCCGCCAACGGCTCCTACAATGAGCAGTTCTTC
CASSPANGSYNEQFF
>TRBJ2-1|TRBV11-2|NA|NA
TGTGCCAGCAGCCAGAGGGACTTTAGCTCCTACAATGAGCAGTTCTTC
CASSQRDFSSYNEQFF
>TRBJ2-5|TRBV29-1|NA|NA
TGCAGCGTCCCAAAGGCGGCCCAAGAGACCCAGTACTTC
CSVPKAAQETQYF
>TRBJ2-7|TRBV5-4|NA|NA
TGTGCCAGCAGCGACACCTCCTACGAGCAGTACTTC
CASSDTSYEQYF
>TRBJ1-1|TRBV5-4|NA|NA
TGTGCCAGCAGCTTGGAAAGGGGGAACACTGAAGCTTTCTTT
CASSLERGNTEAFF
>TRBJ1-1|TRBV5-4|NA|NA
TGTGCCAGCAGCTACGGAGGGATCTTGAACACTGAAGCTTTCTTT
CASSYGGILNTEAFF
>TRBJ1-1|TRBV5-6|NA|NA
TGTGCCAGCACCCCCGGGATCGAGAACACTGAAGCTTTCTTT
CASTPGIENTEAFF
>TRBJ2-3|TRBV7-9|TRBD2|NA
TGTGCCAGCAGCTTACCTAGCGGGCACTCCACAGATACGCAGTATTTT
CASSLPSGHSTDTQYF
>TRBJ2-1|TRBV5-1|TRBD2|NA
TGCGCCAGCAGCTTGGATGGCGGGGGGAACAATGAGCAGTTCTTC
CASSLDGGGNNEQFF
>TRBJ2-7|TRBV5-1|TRBD1|once
TGCGCCAGCAGCGTCGGGACAGGAAAAGCAGATGAGCAGTACTTC
CASSVGTGKADEQYF
>TRBJ2-5|TRBV9|NA|NA
TGTGCCAGCAGCGTCGGGATCCAAGAGACCCAGTACTTC
CASSVGIQETQYF
>TRBJ1-4|TRBV3-1/TRBV3-2|TRBD1|NA
TGTGCCAGCAGTCGGGGACAGGGGGCCGGAAGCGGTGAAAAACTGTTTTTT
CASSRGQGAGSGEKLFF